The 18 T cell receptor beta chains in this list originate from one sample, sequenced in a study of OX40 agonist ivuxolimab in advanced cancers. Profiling relied on immunoSEQ multiplex PCR, and the TCRdb table lists in-frame clones only, not all of them. This table has 45,000 to 50,000 clones, approximately 79% appearing once. The source material was CD4+ or CD8+ T cells sorted from blood, sampled in a trial of the OX40 agonist ivuxolimab. These receptors were obtained from an adult with an advanced solid tumor such as melanoma, head and neck, liver or kidney cancer.

The V and J genes are TRBV7-9 and TRBJ2-5, with D possibly matching TRBD2 (7 bases). The CDR3 is made up of 17 amino acids. Per the germline V gene, CDR1 is SEHNR and CDR2 is FQNEAQ (reference sequence). The V end was cut by 5 bases, the J end by 4 bases, with 23 bases between. CDR3 region: CASSRSGMGGGSETQYF. The DNA of the CDR3 is TGTGCCAGCAGCCGCTCCGGTATGGGAGGGGGGTCAGAGACCCAGTACTTC.

J is TRBJ2-7 and V is TRBV5-1; no firm D call. With 0 bases removed from V and 5 bases from J, the gap between germline ends came to 9 bases. The CDR3 totals 13 residues. From germline, CDR1 is SGHRS and CDR2 YFSETQ. The CDR3 here is CASSLEGFHEQYF. The CDR3 region has the DNA TGCGCCAGCAGCTTGGAGGGCTTCCACGAGCAGTACTTC.

Only a few counts were recorded for this clone. The rearrangement links TRBV7-2 to TRBJ2-5; no reliable D call. Germline assignment: CDR1 SGHTA and CDR2 FQGNSA. Trimming pared 5 bases from V and 4 bases from J, leaving 8 bases between. The CDR3 has 12 amino acids. The CDR3 sequence is CASSLFSETQYF. CDR3 bases: TGTGCCAGCAGCCTGTTCTCAGAGACCCAGTACTTC. Combining the CDR3 with reference TRBV7-2 and TRBJ2-5 gives the whole variable domain GAGVSQSPSNKVTEKGKDVELRCDPISGHTALYWYRQSLGQGLEFLIYFQGNSAPDKSGLPSDRFSAERTGGSVSTLTIQRTQQEDSAVYLCASSLFSETQYFGPGTRLLVL.

The CDR3 sequence: CASREMGPYNEQFF. The CDR3 bases are TGTGCCAGCAGGGAGATGGGGCCTTACAATGAGCAGTTCTTC. The chain joins TRBV2 to TRBJ2-1; the D gene is possibly TRBD1 (5 bases). In germline, CDR1 is SNHLY, CDR2 FYNNEI. The CDR3 is 14 residues long. The V end was cut by 6 bases, the J end by 4 bases, with 13 bases between.

The V and J genes are TRBV19 and TRBJ2-1; TRBD1 aligns across 8 bases. CDR1 and CDR2 (germline): LNHDA, SQIVND (reference sequence). With V trimmed by 5 bases and J by 0 bases, 12 bases remained unmatched. The CDR3 spans 18 residues. This CDR3 is CASSPRDRPTASYNEQFF. DNA for the CDR3: TGTGCCAGTAGTCCCCGGGACAGGCCAACCGCCTCCTACAATGAGCAGTTCTTC.

The V gene is TRBV30, the J gene TRBJ1-6, with D hard to call. The CDR3 has 13 amino acids. With 5 bases removed from V and 0 bases from J, the gap between germline ends came to 5 bases. In germline, CDR1 is GTSNPN, CDR2 SVGIG (reference sequence). CDR3 residues: CAWGSSYNSPLHF. CDR3 bases: TGTGCCTGGGGGAGCTCCTATAATTCACCCCTCCACTTT.

There are a few counts of this clone. This rearrangement joins TRBV7-2 to TRBJ2-3; TRBD2 matches at 9 bases. The CDR3 is 18 amino acids. Trimming cost V 2 bases and J 3 bases; bases outside gene matches: 12. The V gene's germline CDR1 is SGHTA and CDR2 FQGNSA. The CDR3 coding sequence is TGTGCCAGCAGCTTAAGGCCCATAGGGGCGGGGGGGACAGATACGCAGTATTTT. Amino acids: CASSLRPIGAGGTDTQYF. The variable domain in full, completed from reference TRBV7-2 and TRBJ2-3, reads GAGVSQSPSNKVTEKGKDVELRCDPISGHTALYWYRQSLGQGLEFLIYFQGNSAPDKSGLPSDRFSAERTGGSVSTLTIQRTQQEDSAVYLCASSLRPIGAGGTDTQYFGPGTRLTVL.

This chain joins TRBV14 and TRBJ2-3; 8 positions agree with TRBD1. J was trimmed by 4 bases and V by 4 bases; bases with no gene match: 4. This CDR3 is 14 amino acids long. Germline CDR1 reads SGHDN; CDR2 reads FVKESK. The CDR3: CASSRAGGPDTQYF. Written as DNA, the CDR3 is TGTGCCAGCAGCCGGGCAGGGGGCCCAGATACGCAGTATTTT.

This clone was observed a handful of times. CDR3 coding DNA: TGTGCCAGCAGCTTAGCATTTAACACTGAAGCTTTCTTT. Translating it yields CASSLAFNTEAFF. V is TRBV7-3 and J is TRBJ1-1; no firm D call. This CDR3 has 13 residues. The germline CDR1 and CDR2 sequences are SGHTA and FQGTGA. Between the trimmed V and J ends, which lost 2 bases and 2 bases, there was a span of 6 bases.

The chain employs TRBV7-6 and TRBJ2-1; 7 bases match TRBD2. V dropped 3 bases and J dropped 9; count of bases not matched to a gene: 5. The CDR3 extends over 13 amino acids. Germline CDR1 and CDR2: SGHVS and FNYEAQ. For the CDR3, the DNA is TGTGCCAGCAGCTTGGCGGGAGTTAGTGAGCAGTTCTTC. Residues: CASSLAGVSEQFF.

The DNA of the CDR3 is TGTGCCAGTAGTACCTCCCACTTTGCAGGGTTCGGCAATGAGCAGTTCTTC. Encoded protein: CASSTSHFAGFGNEQFF. This chain uses TRBV19 with TRBJ2-1, with D tentatively TRBD1 (5 bases). CDR3 length: 17 residues. Germline CDR1 and CDR2: LNHDA and SQIVND (reference sequence). V lost 4 bases and J lost 6, with 22 bases in between.

The chain employs TRBV7-2 and TRBJ1-5, with D possibly matching TRBD1 (5 bases). This CDR3 is built from 14 residues. In germline, CDR1 is SGHTA, CDR2 FQGNSA. Trimming left V 4 bases short and J 5 bases short, with 12 bases between. CDR3 sequence: CASSSGQGYQPQHF. The DNA for the CDR3 is TGTGCCAGCAGCTCCGGGCAGGGATATCAGCCCCAGCATTTT.

J is TRBJ2-3 and V is TRBV29-1, with TRBD2 matching 9 bases. V trimming: 4 bases; J trimming: 0 bases; junction bases outside the gene matches: 2. Germline-derived CDR1 and CDR2 are SQVTM and ANQGSEA. The CDR3 runs to 14 residues. The chain's CDR3 is CSVVTSGSTDTQYF. The CDR3 DNA reads TGCAGCGTTGTTACTAGCGGGAGCACAGATACGCAGTATTTT.

The chain combines TRBV7-9 with TRBJ2-3; a possible D gene is TRBD1 (6 bases). Germline loops: CDR1 SEHNR, CDR2 FQNEAQ (reference sequence). The CDR3 has 17 amino acids. V shed 3 bases and J shed 0 bases, with 16 bases lying between them. CDR3 sequence: CASSFQGPTTSTDTQYF. CDR3 in DNA: TGTGCCAGCAGCTTTCAGGGGCCAACCACTAGCACAGATACGCAGTATTTT.

This chain uses TRBV6-1 with TRBJ2-7, with D perhaps matching TRBD1 (6 bases). Trimming left V 2 bases short and J 4 bases short, with 15 bases between. Per the germline V gene, CDR1 is MNHNS and CDR2 is SASEGT. CDR3 length: 15 amino acids. The CDR3 reads CASSEQGRRGYEQYF. The CDR3, as DNA: TGTGCCAGCAGTGAACAGGGGCGCCGGGGATACGAGCAGTACTTC.

The V call is TRBV19, the J call TRBJ2-5; D remains unclear. The assigned J gene may be wrong: the sequence end matches TRBJ2-7 better. Germline values: CDR1 LNHDA, CDR2 SQIVND (reference sequence). This CDR3 has 15 amino acids. CDR3 coding DNA: TGTGCCAGTAGTATAGTCTTTAACCCCTCCTACGAGCAGTACTTC. Translation gives CASSIVFNPSYEQYF.

The V call is TRBV18, the J call TRBJ1-1; D call uncertain. Germline V lookup: CDR1 KGHSH, CDR2 LQKENI. With 5 bases removed from V and 1 base from J, the gap between germline ends came to 26 bases. This CDR3 is built from 19 residues. In DNA, the CDR3 is TGTGCCAGCTCATACTCCCCGAGCTGGTCCTCGGTCGGGAACACTGAAGCTTTCTTT. Its translation is CASSYSPSWSSVGNTEAFF.

V and J are TRBV7-2 and TRBJ1-2; TRBD1 matches 7 bases. This CDR3 has 13 amino acids. The germline V gene has CDR1 SGHTA and CDR2 FQGNSA. V was pared by 5 bases and J by 8 bases, with 8 bases of the junction left unmatched. The CDR3 spells CASSPGQEGGYTF. The CDR3, as DNA: TGTGCCAGCAGCCCCGGACAGGAAGGAGGCTACACCTTC.